Here is one TCR beta chain with its context. The sample originates from a study of blood T cell repertoires in COVID-19. The CDR3 has 15 amino acids. Germline lookup yields CDR1 DFQATT and CDR2 SNEGSKA (reference sequence). V gave up 3 bases and J gave up 8 bases, with 19 bases separating them. The authors' processing: Using reference gene primer amplification, nucleated cell counts were estimated. Assay used: immunoSEQ multiplex PCR; TCRdb lists only in-frame clones, some missing. V and J calls and clone size are given by that table; D and trimming were obtained from the DNA. The repertoire has 150,000 to 200,000 clones, more than 70% of them found once; the top ten carry about 3%.

The receptor was derived from a woman of 80 years or more with active or convalescent COVID-19. Sequencing was performed on peripheral blood. The chain links TRBV20-1 to TRBJ1-4; tentatively, D is TRBD1 (6 bases). CDR3 sequence reads: CSASNPQGSGEKLFF. For the CDR3, the DNA is TGCAGTGCTAGTAATCCACAGGGCTCGGGCGAAAAACTGTTTTTT.